What follows describes a single TCR beta chain. As yet, its antigen is unknown. Clones were sequenced by immunoSEQ multiplex PCR, and TCRdb holds only the in-frame ones, with some missing. This sample carries roughly 2.5 million clones, roughly 92% of them seen once, and the ten largest clones take about 0.13%. V dropped 6 bases and J dropped 0; count of bases not matched to a gene: 11. Germline V gene sequence: CDR1 MDHEN, CDR2 SYDVKM. CDR3 length equals 17 residues. These data belong to a study of shared clonotypes between healthy human individuals. Study findings and constraints: Investigators expected sequencing depth to affect clonotype sharing among donors.

The sample was naive CD4+ T cells sorted from blood. As to subset: CD45RA+ positively selected. V gene TRBV28 combines with J gene TRBJ2-3; 8 bases map to TRBD1. The clonotype was recovered from a young man in good health. CDR3 DNA sequence: TGTGCCAGCAGGAGGGACAGGTTCTCCGATAGCACAGATACGCAGTATTTT. Amino acid sequence: CASRRDRFSDSTDTQYF.